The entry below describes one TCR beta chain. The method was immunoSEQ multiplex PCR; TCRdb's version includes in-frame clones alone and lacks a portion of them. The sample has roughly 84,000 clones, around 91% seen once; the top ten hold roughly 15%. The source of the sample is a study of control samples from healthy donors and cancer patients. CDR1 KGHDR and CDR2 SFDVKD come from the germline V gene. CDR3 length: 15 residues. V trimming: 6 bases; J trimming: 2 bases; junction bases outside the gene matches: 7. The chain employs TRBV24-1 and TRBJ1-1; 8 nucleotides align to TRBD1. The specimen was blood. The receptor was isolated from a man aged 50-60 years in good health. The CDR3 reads CATSPSQGANTEAFF. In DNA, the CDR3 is TGTGCCACCAGTCCGAGTCAGGGGGCAAACACTGAAGCTTTCTTT.